This TCR beta chain appears in the sequencing data of a study of low-dose radiotherapy and immunotherapy resistance in tumors. First-strand cDNA used TRAV- and TRBV-specific primers, covering alpha and beta chains. The authors amplified TCRs for 15 to 25 PCR cycles with a constant-region primer and a V-primer adapter. TCRdb itself ran the reads through MiXCR, one entry per CDR3 protein. Of under 15,000 distinct CDR3 sequences listed, 76% are singletons. V lost 7 bases, J lost 6 bases, and 18 bases lay in between. This CDR3 is built from 13 residues. The V gene's germline CDR1 is SQVTM and CDR2 ANQGSEA.

The chain is built from TRBV29-1 and TRBJ1-2; D perhaps matches TRBD1 (6 bases). The sequence came from a human donor with advanced metastatic prostate, ovarian, gallbladder or colorectal cancer (not recorded which). This table probably holds off-target reads from a library built for another chain. The CDR3 DNA sequence: TGCAGCGGATACAGGACAGTCCTTGATGGCTACACCTTC. This translates into CSGYRTVLDGYTF.